These 17 T cell receptor beta chains share one sample of origin, sequenced in a study of T-cell memory formation after mild COVID-19. TCRdb used MiXCR to reprocess the 5' RACE reads, holding one entry per CDR3 protein. The table has 4,500 or so distinct CDR3 sequences, approximately 15% seen once. Specimen: PBMCs or a T cell subset sorted from them (not recorded which). The source of these receptors is an adult who had mild COVID-19 (a few samples of this study predate the infection). Cell type and time point are not known.

Relative to its sample, this clonotype is medium-sized. V gene TRBV27 combines with J gene TRBJ1-6, with D perhaps TRBD1 (5 bases). The CDR3 totals 17 residues. CDR1 is MNHEY, CDR2 SMNVEV, per germline (reference sequence). V was pared by 5 bases and J by 3 bases, with 17 bases between. The CDR3 reads CASSTTAGRLYNSPLHF. The CDR3, as DNA: TGTGCCAGCAGTACTACGGCGGGGCGCCTCTATAATTCACCCCTCCACTTT.

Of note for this clonotype: A much larger clone differs by one base, so this may be a read error. The chain joins TRBV7-8 to TRBJ1-3; D call uncertain. The V and J ends lost 5 bases and 0 bases respectively, with 14 bases between them. Germline V gene sequence: CDR1 SGHVS, CDR2 FQNEAQ. The CDR3 contains 16 residues. The CDR3 DNA sequence: TGTGCCAGCAGCGACCGGCCGGGTCCCTCTGGAAACACCATATATTTT. Amino acid sequence: CASSDRPGPSGNTIYF.

The genes are TRBV7-2 and TRBJ2-2, with D perhaps TRBD1 or TRBD2 (6 bases each). Trimming took off 5 bases at V and 2 bases at J, with 15 bases between the two ends. This CDR3 spans 16 amino acids. The germline CDR1 and CDR2 sequences are SGHTA and FQGNSA. As DNA, the CDR3 is TGTGCCAGCAGCCCCCGGGGGCGGGTCAACACCGGGGAGCTGTTTTTT. Translation: CASSPRGRVNTGELFF.

This clonotype was counted ten times or more. The chain employs TRBV10-1 and TRBJ2-7, with D uncertain. CDR1 is WNHNN, CDR2 SYGVQD, per germline (reference sequence). CDR3 length equals 18 residues. V was cut by 8 bases and J by 0 bases, with 26 bases left in between. CDR3 nucleotides: TGCGCCAGCGGAGAACTATTGTATCAGGCCCGTAGCTCCTACGAGCAGTACGTC. This encodes CASGELLYQARSSYEQYV.

This clonotype showed up many times. The chain uses TRBV19 and TRBJ1-5; the D is unclear. The CDR3 spans 13 residues. CDR1 and CDR2 from the germline V gene are LNHDA and SQIVND (reference sequence). The germline V and J ends were trimmed by 7 bases and 6 bases, with 13 bases remaining between them. CDR3 region: CASTSALGQPQHF. Written as DNA, the CDR3 is TGTGCCAGTACCTCTGCACTGGGTCAGCCCCAGCATTTT.

This clonotype is categorized as medium-sized. The chain uses TRBV3-1 and TRBJ1-6, with a possible D match to TRBD1 (5 bases). V lost 0 bases and J 12 bases, leaving 15 bases between the germline ends. The CDR3 extends over 15 amino acids. CDR1 is LGHDT and CDR2 is YNNKEL in the germline V gene (reference sequence). CDR3 bases: TGTGCCAGCAGCCAAGAAAGGGGCCCACTAGTACCCCTCCACTTT. Its translation is CASSQERGPLVPLHF. The whole variable domain, remainder taken from reference TRBV3-1 and TRBJ1-6, is DTAVSQTPKYLVTQMGNDKSIKCEQNLGHDTMYWYKQDSKKFLKIMFSYNNKELIINETVPNRFSPKSPDKAHLNLHINSLELGDSAVYFCASSQERGPLVPLHFGNGTRLTVT.

This clonotype is deemed medium-sized (0.01 to 0.1%). The rearrangement links TRBV5-6 to TRBJ2-7; 9 nucleotides align to TRBD1. V lost 4 bases, J lost 3 bases, and 5 bases stayed unmatched. The germline V gene has CDR1 SGHDT and CDR2 YYEEEE. This CDR3 has 14 amino acids. Here the CDR3 reads CASSHGTGSYEQYF. The CDR3 DNA reads TGTGCCAGCAGCCACGGGACAGGGAGCTACGAGCAGTACTTC.

The gene calls are TRBV5-1 and TRBJ2-3; D is perhaps TRBD2 (6 bases). Germline CDR1 is SGHRS and CDR2 is YFSETQ. V dropped 3 bases and J dropped 2 bases, with 10 bases sitting between them. This CDR3 is built from 14 residues. The CDR3 DNA follows: TGCGCCAGCAGCTCCGGGACTGCCACAGATACGCAGTATTTT. Protein sequence: CASSSGTATDTQYF.

The chain recombines TRBV5-1 with TRBJ2-4; D may be TRBD1 (5 bases). The germline V gene has CDR1 SGHRS and CDR2 YFSETQ. Trimming left V 1 base short and J 5 bases short, with 13 bases between. This CDR3 is 15 amino acids long. The CDR3 spells CASSLTTGFENIQYF. The DNA of the CDR3 is TGCGCCAGCAGCTTGACCACAGGATTCGAAAACATTCAGTACTTC.

This clonotype is labeled as medium-sized (0.01 to 0.1%). The chain couples TRBV4-3 to TRBJ1-6; D gene uncertain. The length of the CDR3 is 19 residues. V was pared by 1 base and J by 0 bases, with 16 bases between. The V gene's germline CDR1 is LGHNA and CDR2 YSLEER. CDR3 amino acids: CASSQAVIPASSYNSPLHF. The CDR3 DNA sequence: TGCGCCAGCAGCCAAGCCGTCATCCCTGCGAGCTCCTATAATTCACCCCTCCACTTT.

V usage is TRBV7-2 and J usage is TRBJ2-7; TRBD2 matches 8 bases. This CDR3 is 14 amino acids long. Per the germline V gene, CDR1 is SGHTA and CDR2 is FQGNSA. V trimming: 3 bases; J trimming: 2 bases; junction bases outside the gene matches: 3. The CDR3, as DNA: TGTGCCAGCAGCTTCGCGGGACTAGCCTACGAGCAGTACTTC. It specifies CASSFAGLAYEQYF.

By sample share, this clonotype is medium-sized. The chain couples TRBV6-6 to TRBJ2-2; D is uncertain. Trimming removed 5 bases from V and 2 bases from J, with 3 bases in between. The CDR3 totals 12 residues. The V gene's germline CDR1 is MNHNY and CDR2 SVGAGI (reference sequence). The CDR3 nucleotides are TGTGCCAGCAGTAAAAACACCGGGGAGCTGTTTTTT. Protein sequence: CASSKNTGELFF.

This clonotype was seen repeatedly, ten times or more. The genes are TRBV6-6 and TRBJ1-2; maybe TRBD1 (6 bases). Germline lookup yields CDR1 MNHNY and CDR2 SVGAGI (reference sequence). Deletions cut 6 bases from V and 5 bases from J, with 13 bases between. This CDR3 has 13 amino acids. This chain's CDR3 is CASRPGVEYGYTF. The CDR3 nucleotides read TGTGCCAGCAGGCCAGGGGTGGAATATGGCTACACCTTC.

This clonotype is categorized as medium-sized. The genes are TRBV12-3 or TRBV12-4 and TRBJ1-6; 11 nucleotides align to TRBD1. The CDR3 totals 14 residues. Trimming cost V 5 bases and J 14 bases; bases outside gene matches: 8. The CDR3 DNA reads TGTGCCAGCAGTCCCCGGGACAGGGGGGGTGCCCTCCACTTT. Its translation: CASSPRDRGGALHF.

This clonotype is deemed medium-sized. DNA for the CDR3: TGCGCCAGCAGCTTGAGGGGGGTATACAATGAGCAGTTCTTC. Translation gives CASSLRGVYNEQFF. The chain couples TRBV5-1 to TRBJ2-1; D tentatively fits TRBD1 or TRBD2 (6 bases each). The germline gives CDR1 SGHRS, CDR2 YFSETQ. The CDR3 extends over 14 amino acids. Trimming removed 1 base from V and 4 bases from J, with 9 bases in between. Together with reference TRBV5-1 and TRBJ2-1, the CDR3 gives the full variable domain: KAGVTQTPRYLIKTRGQQVTLSCSPISGHRSVSWYQQTPGQGLQFLFEYFSETQRNKGNFPGRFSGRQFSNSRSEMNVSTLELGDSALYLCASSLRGVYNEQFFGPGTRLTVL.

This clonotype has a count of ten or more. This chain links TRBV12-3 or TRBV12-4 with TRBJ1-5; tentative D call: TRBD1 (6 bases). This CDR3 contains 16 residues. V lost 5 bases and J lost 4, with 18 bases in between. The CDR3 reads CASSPAEGVRNQPQHF. The CDR3 DNA reads as TGTGCCAGCAGTCCGGCCGAGGGGGTTCGGAATCAGCCCCAGCATTTT.

By proportion, this clonotype is medium-sized. The CDR3 sequence is CASSSFPGSYNEQFF. The CDR3 DNA reads TGCGCCAGCAGCAGCTTTCCGGGCTCCTACAATGAGCAGTTCTTC. V and J are TRBV5-1 and TRBJ2-1; D is ambiguous. Germline CDR1 and CDR2: SGHRS and YFSETQ. Trimming removed 4 bases at V and 0 bases at J, with 11 bases between. This CDR3 has 15 residues.